This paragraph reports one T cell receptor (beta chain). Treatment: oral pan-JAK inhibitor, 5-10 mg twice daily. These data belong to a study of CD8+ T cells in alopecia areata. At the level of the study: A 6-month off-drug phase came after tofacitinib, which had lasted 6 to 18 months.

cDNA serving as the sequencing template came from extracted, reverse transcribed RNA. Some clones are missing from TCRdb's copy, which holds only in-frame ones; the method was immunoSEQ multiplex PCR. Of 150,000 to 200,000 clones listed, about two thirds are singletons. CDR1 and CDR2 from the germline V gene are GTSNPN and SVGIG (reference sequence). This CDR3 is built from 13 residues. The V gene lost 7 bases and the J gene lost 5 bases, with 17 bases spanning the gap. This chain links TRBV30 with TRBJ2-5; D may be TRBD1 or TRBD2 (5 bases each). The receptor comes from a human donor with alopecia areata. Sequencing was performed on CD4+ T cells sorted from blood, taken at week 4, from a patient treated with tofacitinib. Here the CDR3 reads CASGPGLGETQYF. CDR3 DNA: TGTGCCTCGGGGCCGGGTCTCGGTGAGACCCAGTACTTC. Variable domain in full (rest from reference TRBV30 and TRBJ2-5): SQTIHQWPATLVQPVGSPLSLECTVEGTSNPNLYWYRQAAGRGLQLLFYSVGIGQISSEVPQNLSASRPQDRQFILSSKKLLLSDSGFYLCASGPGLGETQYFGPGTRLLVL.